Presented here are 8 T cell receptor beta chains from one specimen sequenced in a study of blood T cell repertoires in COVID-19. TCRdb's copy holds only in-frame clones and misses some; the assay was immunoSEQ multiplex PCR. The sample comprises 95,000 to 150,000 clones, about four fifths of which are singletons, and roughly 15% rests with the top ten. Sequencing used peripheral blood. The source of these receptors is a man aged 25-45 years with COVID-19, enrolled during active disease.

The CDR3 reads CASSLVRSDTQYF. DNA of the CDR3: TGTGCCAGCAGCCTGGTCAGGTCGGATACGCAGTATTTT. The rearrangement joins TRBV14 to TRBJ2-3; D not certain. The CDR3 length is 13 residues. Germline values: CDR1 SGHDN, CDR2 FVKESK. Trimming took 4 bases from V and 6 from J, leaving 11 bases between them.

V and J are TRBV27 and TRBJ2-7; 11 bases fit TRBD1. Germline V gene sequence: CDR1 MNHEY, CDR2 SMNVEV (reference sequence). The junction had 11 bases not matched to a gene; V was cut back by 6 bases and J by 1 base. This CDR3 region has 17 residues. DNA for the CDR3: TGTGCCAGCAGCTTAAACCGGGACAGGGGGTTGTCCTACGAGCAGTACTTC. Translation: CASSLNRDRGLSYEQYF.

The rearrangement joins TRBV19 to TRBJ2-2; D remains ambiguous. This CDR3 has 15 amino acids. Germline V CDR1 and CDR2: LNHDA, SQIVND (reference sequence). The ends were cut back, 6 bases at V and 4 bases at J, with 15 bases in the middle. The CDR3 DNA reads as TGTGCCAGTAGAATGGCTCTCATAGCCACCGGGGAGCTGTTTTTT. It yields the protein CASRMALIATGELFF.

The chain carries TRBV5-1 and TRBJ1-3; D gene ambiguous. The V gene's germline CDR1 is SGHRS and CDR2 YFSETQ. Trimming took off 7 bases at V and 0 bases at J, with 11 bases between the two ends. The CDR3 contains 14 residues. CDR3 protein: CASCQTPSGNTIYF. The CDR3 DNA reads TGCGCCAGCTGTCAGACTCCCTCTGGAAACACCATATATTTT.

This clone was seen a handful of times. The chain employs TRBV9 and TRBJ1-3; the match to TRBD1 covers 7 bases. Germline CDR1 is SGDLS and CDR2 is YYNGEE. The CDR3 totals 17 residues. Trimming at V came to 4 bases and at J to 0 bases, leaving 10 bases not matched to a gene. CDR3 DNA: TGTGCCAGCAGCCCTGGGACAGTCGGTTACTCTGGAAACACCATATATTTT. It yields the protein CASSPGTVGYSGNTIYF.

The chain is built from TRBV5-6 and TRBJ1-1, with a weak D call TRBD1 (6 bases). The V end was cut by 4 bases, the J end by 4 bases, with 14 bases between. Germline V gives CDR1 SGHDT, CDR2 YYEEEE. The CDR3 has 14 residues. CDR3 sequence: CASSRQGPFTEAFF. In nucleotides, the CDR3 is TGTGCCAGCAGCCGGCAGGGGCCATTCACTGAAGCTTTCTTT.

The chain employs TRBV9 and TRBJ2-2; possible D gene TRBD1, 6 bases. Germline V gene sequence: CDR1 SGDLS, CDR2 YYNGEE. CDR3 length: 14 residues. The V gene lost 4 bases and the J gene lost 5 bases, with 12 bases spanning the gap. The chain's CDR3 is CASSPRTGTGELFF. The CDR3 DNA sequence: TGTGCCAGCAGCCCTCGAACAGGGACCGGGGAGCTGTTTTTT. Together with reference TRBV9 and TRBJ2-2, the CDR3 gives the full variable domain: DSGVTQTPKHLITATGQRVTLRCSPRSGDLSVYWYQQSLDQGLQFLIQYYNGEERAKGNILERFSAQQFPDLHSELNLSSLELGDSALYFCASSPRTGTGELFFGEGSRLTVL.

The rearrangement uses TRBV11-1 and TRBJ2-5, with TRBD1 matching 11 bases. The germline gives CDR1 SGHAT, CDR2 FQDESV (reference sequence). The V and J ends lost 5 bases and 2 bases, in that order; junction bases with no gene match: 7. The CDR3 runs 16 residues. The CDR3 sequence: CASSVGGQGVQETQYF. The CDR3 DNA is TGTGCCAGCAGCGTTGGGGGACAGGGGGTGCAAGAGACCCAGTACTTC.